The 10 T cell receptor beta chains below come from one sample, sequenced in a study of spatial heterogeneity in lung cancer. Study-level findings and limits: One measure, the expanded intratumoral alpha and beta TCR count, tracked tumor mutation counts.

This sample's time point: sample taken at primary tumor resection. From the 5' RACE reads, TCRdb called clonotypes with MiXCR, one entry per CDR3 protein. The profile shows roughly 28,000 distinct CDR3 sequences, approximately 6.9% of them singletons. No antigens are known for them. This sample comprised lung tumor tissue, obtained at surgery. The source is a male donor with early-stage non-small cell lung cancer.

This clonotype was observed at least ten times. The rearrangement links TRBV11-2 to TRBJ2-5; perhaps D is TRBD1 or TRBD2 (6 bases each). Per germline, CDR1 SGHAT and CDR2 FQNNGV. Between the trimmed V and J ends, which lost 7 bases and 4 bases, there was a span of 19 bases. The CDR3 runs to 15 residues. The CDR3 bases are TGTGCCAGCACCCTTACGGGGGCCTTAGGAGAGACCCAGTACTTC. Translation gives CASTLTGALGETQYF.

This clonotype has ten or more counts. The V and J genes are TRBV11-1 and TRBJ2-7, with TRBD1 as a possible D gene (6 bases). CDR1 SGHAT and CDR2 FQDESV come from the germline V gene (reference sequence). The length of the CDR3 is 13 residues. The V gene lost 5 bases and the J gene lost 2 bases, with 10 bases spanning the gap. The CDR3 reads CASSPDRTYEQYF. The CDR3 DNA reads as TGTGCCAGCAGCCCTGACAGGACCTACGAGCAGTACTTC.

This clonotype was seen repeatedly, ten times or more. This chain links TRBV6-5 with TRBJ1-2, with TRBD1 matching 10 bases. V trimming: 4 bases; J trimming: 8 bases; junction bases outside the gene matches: 16. Germline CDR1 is MNHEY and CDR2 is SVGAGI. The CDR3 length is 17 residues. In nucleotides, the CDR3 is TGTGCCAGCAGTTTCAGGGTTCAGACAGGGGGCGAAGTCGGCTACACCTTC. This translates into CASSFRVQTGGEVGYTF.

The sample holds a few counts of this clonotype. The chain joins TRBV20-1 to TRBJ2-3; 7 nucleotides align to TRBD1. CDR1 DFQATT and CDR2 SNEGSKA come from the germline V gene (reference sequence). This CDR3 region has 13 residues. V trimming: 2 bases; J trimming: 4 bases; junction bases outside the gene matches: 3. The CDR3 is CSARRQGPDTQYF. The CDR3 DNA sequence: TGCAGTGCTAGAAGACAGGGCCCAGATACGCAGTATTTT.

This clonotype was seen many times. The chain carries TRBV4-3 and TRBJ2-5; 12 bases agree with TRBD2. V was clipped by 3 bases and J by 2 bases; unmatched bases: 10. Germline CDR1 and CDR2: LGHNA and YSLEER. This CDR3 has 18 amino acids. CDR3 coding DNA: TGCGCCAGCAGCCACCCCCCCCACCTAGCGGGGGGGCAAGAGACCCAGTACTTC. Protein product: CASSHPPHLAGGQETQYF.

This clonotype was counted at least ten times. The chain joins TRBV20-1 to TRBJ1-3, with a weak D call TRBD1 (5 bases). The CDR3 consists of 15 residues. V was pared by 1 base and J by 2 bases, with 12 bases between. CDR1 and CDR2 from the germline V gene are DFQATT and SNEGSKA (reference sequence). CDR3 nucleotides: TGCAGTGCTAGAGCGAGGGGAGGGACTGGAAACACCATATATTTT. Translation: CSARARGGTGNTIYF.

This clonotype counts as medium-sized. The rearrangement uses TRBV29-1 and TRBJ2-5; either TRBD1 or TRBD2 may fit D (5 bases each). Trimming pared 7 bases from V and 2 bases from J, leaving 17 bases between. From germline, CDR1 is SQVTM and CDR2 ANQGSEA. This CDR3 is 14 amino acids long. CDR3 nucleotides: TGCAGCGCCCCCATTGGGGACCCACAAGAGACCCAGTACTTC. This sequence encodes CSAPIGDPQETQYF.

At least ten counts were recorded for this clonotype. The chain couples TRBV21-1 to TRBJ2-3; the table assigns TRBD1, which was not confirmed against the DNA. TRBV21-1 constitutes a pseudogene. The CDR3 covers 14 residues. CDR3 sequence (DNA): TGTGCCAGCAGCAATAGGGGGGGTGGAGATACGCAGTATTTT. Translation gives CASSNRGGGDTQYF.

This clonotype was recorded at least ten times. The rearrangement joins TRBV10-3 to TRBJ2-1; 8 nucleotides align to TRBD2. Per germline, CDR1 ENHRY and CDR2 SYGVKD. Unmatched junction bases numbered 13, after V lost 7 bases and J lost 8 bases. CDR3 size: 15 residues. The CDR3 is CAIKTGGSTYYEQFF. The DNA of the CDR3 is TGTGCCATCAAGACGGGAGGGTCAACGTATTATGAGCAGTTCTTC.

For the CDR3, the DNA is TGCAGTGCTAGAGATCACAGGGGCACGGGCAATGAGCAGTTCTTC. Its translation: CSARDHRGTGNEQFF. The gene calls are TRBV20-1 and TRBJ2-1; 7 bases fit TRBD1. The CDR3 totals 15 residues. Trimming removed 0 bases from V and 6 bases from J; junction bases left unmatched: 8. From germline, CDR1 is DFQATT and CDR2 SNEGSKA (reference sequence).